The clone carrying this TCR beta chain has a handful of counts. Its specificity is unknown. Fresh peripheral blood, around 9.3 ml, was the source of the PBMCs. This sample stems from a study of T cells in Graves' hyperthyroidism and ophthalmopathy. Study results and limitations: Researchers found most expanded thyroid clonotypes above 0.001 in blood as well.

The CDR3 has 16 residues. V lost 1 base and J lost 2, with 13 bases in between. Looked up from germline, CDR1 is SGHNT and CDR2 is YENEEA. Amplification targeted TCR beta CDR3 regions from RNA transcripts. The primer set for the first-round RT-PCR of the TCR CDR3 was HTBI. One entry per CDR3 protein, called by TCRdb with MiXCR from the multiplex PCR reads. The repertoire consists of a few hundred thousand distinct CDR3 sequences, with 20% to 25% occurring once and the leading ten covering around 79%. V is TRBV11-3 and J is TRBJ2-3; the D gene could be TRBD1 or TRBD2 (5 bases each). The specimen was blood. The source is a man aged 45-60 years with Graves' hyperthyroidism. The CDR3 region is CASSLGGTFHTDTQYF. In nucleotides, the CDR3 is TGTGCCAGCAGCTTAGGTGGGACCTTTCACACAGATACGCAGTATTTT.